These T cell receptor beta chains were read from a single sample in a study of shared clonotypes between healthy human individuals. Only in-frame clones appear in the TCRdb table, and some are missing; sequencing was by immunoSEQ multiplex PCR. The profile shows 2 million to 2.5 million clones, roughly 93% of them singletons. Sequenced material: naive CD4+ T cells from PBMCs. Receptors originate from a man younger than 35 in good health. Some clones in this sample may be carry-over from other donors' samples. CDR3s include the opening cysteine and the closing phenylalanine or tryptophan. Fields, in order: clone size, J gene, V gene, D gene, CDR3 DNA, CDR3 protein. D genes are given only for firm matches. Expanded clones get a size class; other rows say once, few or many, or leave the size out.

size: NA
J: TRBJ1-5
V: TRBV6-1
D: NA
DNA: TGTGCCAGCAGTGCCCTTCGGGGCAGTCTAAATCAGCCCCAGCATTTT
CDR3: CASSALRGSLNQPQHF

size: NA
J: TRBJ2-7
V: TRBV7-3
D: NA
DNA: TGTGCCAGCAGCATGGGCCCCTCTCGGGAGCAGTACTTC
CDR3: CASSMGPSREQYF

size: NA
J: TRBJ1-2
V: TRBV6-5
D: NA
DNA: TGTGCCAGCAGCCCGGACAGTCTTAACTATGGCTACACCTTC
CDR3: CASSPDSLNYGYTF

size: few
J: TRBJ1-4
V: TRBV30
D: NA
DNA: TGTGCCTGGAGTGATAGGTGGGGTGAAAAACTGTTTTTT
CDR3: CAWSDRWGEKLFF

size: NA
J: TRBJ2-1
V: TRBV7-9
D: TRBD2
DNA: TGTGCCAGCAGTCTTTGGGGGAGGGATAATGAGCAGTTCTTC
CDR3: CASSLWGRDNEQFF

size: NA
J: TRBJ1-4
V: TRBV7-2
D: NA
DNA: TGTGCCAGCAGTTGGGCAGGGATAACTAATGAAAAACTGTTTTTT
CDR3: CASSWAGITNEKLFF

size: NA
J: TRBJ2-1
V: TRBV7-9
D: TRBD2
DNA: TGTGCCAGCAGCCCTAGCGGGGCAAGCTCCTACAATGAGCAGTTCTTC
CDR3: CASSPSGASSYNEQFF

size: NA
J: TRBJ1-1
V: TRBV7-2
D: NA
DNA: TGTGCCAGCAGCCCAACACAGTACACTGAAGCTTTCTTT
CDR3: CASSPTQYTEAFF

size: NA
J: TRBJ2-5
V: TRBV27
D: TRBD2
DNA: TGTGCCAGCATGGGACTAGCGGGAAAAGAGACCCAGTACTTC
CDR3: CASMGLAGKETQYF

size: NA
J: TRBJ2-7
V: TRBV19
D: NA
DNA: TGTGCCAGTAGTACCGGCCGCCAGGCGACCTACGAGCAGTACTTC
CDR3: CASSTGRQATYEQYF

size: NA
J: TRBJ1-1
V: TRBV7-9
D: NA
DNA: TGTGCCAGCAGCCCCCGCTGGGCGGACACTGAAGCTTTCTTT
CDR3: CASSPRWADTEAFF

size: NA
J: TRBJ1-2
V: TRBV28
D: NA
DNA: TGTGCGGGACGGGGGCAAGACTATGGCTACACCTTC
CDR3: CAGRGQDYGYTF

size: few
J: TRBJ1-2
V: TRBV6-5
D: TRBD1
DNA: TGTGCCAGCAGCAGGGGGCTTGGCTATGGCTACACCTTC
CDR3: CASSRGLGYGYTF

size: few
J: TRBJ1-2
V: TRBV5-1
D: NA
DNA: TGCGCCAGCAGCCTTCAGTCTGGAGGCTACACCTTC
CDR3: CASSLQSGGYTF

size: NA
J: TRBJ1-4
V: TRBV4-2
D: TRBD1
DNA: TGTGCCAGCAGCCAAGATAGGGACAGGGTACCAGAAAAACTGTTTTTT
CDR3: CASSQDRDRVPEKLFF

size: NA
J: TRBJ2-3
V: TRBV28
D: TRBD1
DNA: TGTGCCGGCGGGACAGGAAATACAGATACGCAGTATTTT
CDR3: CAGGTGNTDTQYF

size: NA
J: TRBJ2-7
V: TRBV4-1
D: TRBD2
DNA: TGCGCCAGCAGCCGAGGGTTTGCTAGCGGGACCTACGAGCAGTACTTC
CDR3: CASSRGFASGTYEQYF

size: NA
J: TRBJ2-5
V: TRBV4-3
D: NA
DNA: TGCGCCAGCAGCCCTTCCCACAGGGTGGAGACCCAGTACTTC
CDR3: CASSPSHRVETQYF

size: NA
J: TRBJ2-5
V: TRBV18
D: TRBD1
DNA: TGTGCCAGCTCATACCGGGACAGGGAGACGGCGACCCAGTACTTC
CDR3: CASSYRDRETATQYF

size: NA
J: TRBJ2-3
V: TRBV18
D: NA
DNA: TGTGCCAGCTCACCAGTGGGTACATCGGATACGCAGTATTTT
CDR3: CASSPVGTSDTQYF

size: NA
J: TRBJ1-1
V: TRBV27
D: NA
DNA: TGTGCCAGCACTTTAAACTGGGGCACTGAAGCTTTCTTT
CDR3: CASTLNWGTEAFF

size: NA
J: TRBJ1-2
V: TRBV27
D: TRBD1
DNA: TGTGCCAGCAGTTCCCCCCGGGACAGGCCTGGCTACACCTTC
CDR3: CASSSPRDRPGYTF

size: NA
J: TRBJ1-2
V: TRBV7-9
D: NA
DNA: TGTGCCAGCATCCGACAGGATACAGCTAACTATGGCTACACCTTC
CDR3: CASIRQDTANYGYTF

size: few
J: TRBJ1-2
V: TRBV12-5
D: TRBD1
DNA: TGTGCTAGTGGTGCCCCTGAAGGGACAGGGCCCTATGGCTACACCTTC
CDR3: CASGAPEGTGPYGYTF

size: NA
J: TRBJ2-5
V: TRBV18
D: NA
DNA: TGTGCCAGCTCACCACTGAGGAAAGAGACCCAGTACTTC
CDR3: CASSPLRKETQYF

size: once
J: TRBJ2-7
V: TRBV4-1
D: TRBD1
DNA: TGCGCCAGCAGCCCCAGTTGGACAGGGTACTACGAGCAGTACTTC
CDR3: CASSPSWTGYYEQYF

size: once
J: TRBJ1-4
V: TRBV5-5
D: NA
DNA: TGTGCCAGCAGCTTGGTGGGGGCAGGTCGGATTAATGAAAAACTGTTTTTT
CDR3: CASSLVGAGRINEKLFF

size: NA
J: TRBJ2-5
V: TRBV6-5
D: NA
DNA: TGTGCCAGCAGTTACTCTTGGGCACAGCGAGAGACCCAGTACTTC
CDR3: CASSYSWAQRETQYF

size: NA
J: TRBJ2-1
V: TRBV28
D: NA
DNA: TGTGCCAGCAGGGGGCGTTTGAATGAGCAGTTCTTC
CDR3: CASRGRLNEQFF

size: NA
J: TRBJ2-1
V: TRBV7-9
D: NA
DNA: TGTGCCAGCAGCTTATTCGGGGGGCTTTCCTACAATGAGCAGTTCTTC
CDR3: CASSLFGGLSYNEQFF

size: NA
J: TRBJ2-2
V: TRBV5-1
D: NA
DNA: TGCGCCAGCAGCAGTGGGACGAACACCGGGGAGCTGTTTTTT
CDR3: CASSSGTNTGELFF

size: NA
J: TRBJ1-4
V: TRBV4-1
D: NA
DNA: TGCGCCAGCAGCCCAGTAGGAGGGGGAGGTAATGAAAAACTGTTTTTT
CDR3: CASSPVGGGGNEKLFF